The 24 T cell receptor beta chains in this list originate from one sample, sequenced in a study of immune evolution from preneoplasia to lung adenocarcinoma. TCRdb's table, derived via immunoSEQ multiplex PCR, lists solely in-frame clones and lacks some. The sample contains approximately 5,300 clones, more than 75% of which appear only once. The sequenced material came from FFPE lung adenocarcinoma in situ tissue. The origin of the receptors is a person aged 70 to 80 with lung adenocarcinoma.

The chain couples TRBV9 to TRBJ2-2; D is perhaps TRBD2 (6 bases). CDR3 length: 18 residues. CDR1 SGDLS and CDR2 YYNGEE come from the germline V gene. Trimming took 4 bases from V and 1 from J, leaving 20 bases between them. For the CDR3, the DNA is TGTGCCAGCAGCTCCCTCTCATGGGGGGAAAAGAACACCGGGGAGCTGTTTTTT. It is translated as CASSSLSWGEKNTGELFF.

The rearrangement links TRBV11-2 to TRBJ2-3; 8 nucleotides agree with TRBD1. V was pared by 5 bases and J by 3 bases, with 7 bases of the junction left unmatched. In germline, CDR1 is SGHAT, CDR2 FQNNGV. The CDR3 totals 15 residues. CDR3 in amino acids: CASSPSRQGTDTQYF. The CDR3 DNA reads TGTGCCAGCAGCCCCAGCCGACAGGGGACAGATACGCAGTATTTT.

Here the CDR3 DNA reads TGTGCCAGCAGGAACAGTGGCGGGAGTGGCAATGAGCAGTTCTTC. Translation: CASRNSGGSGNEQFF. V gene TRBV4-2 combines with J gene TRBJ2-1; 7 positions agree with TRBD2. Germline CDR1 reads LGHNA; CDR2 reads YNFKEQ. The CDR3 loop spans 15 amino acids. Trimming at V came to 6 bases and at J to 6 bases, leaving 11 bases not matched to a gene.

The V gene is TRBV7-2, the J gene TRBJ1-1, with 7 bases identical to TRBD1. This CDR3 is built from 15 residues. V shed 1 base, J shed 0 bases, and the junction held 2 bases outside the gene matches. Germline V gives CDR1 SGHTA, CDR2 FQGNSA. The CDR3 nucleotides read TGTGCCAGCAGCTTAGGGGGACAGATGAACACTGAAGCTTTCTTT. Its protein product is CASSLGGQMNTEAFF.

The chain recombines TRBV25-1 with TRBJ2-7; D gene ambiguous. The CDR3 spans 11 residues. The germline V gene encodes CDR1 MGHDK and CDR2 SYGVNS. The germline V and J ends were trimmed by 0 bases and 7 bases, with 4 bases remaining between them. The CDR3 sequence: CASSEYQEQYF. CDR3 nucleotides: TGTGCCAGCAGTGAATACCAGGAGCAGTACTTC.

This chain connects TRBV4-1 to TRBJ2-2; no reliable D call. This CDR3 comprises 19 residues. Trimming left V 0 bases short and J 2 bases short, with 19 bases between. Germline CDR1 reads MGHRA; CDR2 reads YSYEKL. DNA of the CDR3: TGCGCCAGCAGCCAAGATGTTTACGGACCGCCGGGCAACACCGGGGAGCTGTTTTTT. Amino acids: CASSQDVYGPPGNTGELFF.

The chain couples TRBV4-1 to TRBJ1-5, with D uncertain. CDR3 length: 17 amino acids. Germline V CDR1 and CDR2: MGHRA, YSYEKL. V gave up 1 base and J gave up 0 bases, with 13 bases separating them. CDR3 in amino acids: CASSQAPSAASNQPQHF. In DNA, the CDR3 is TGCGCCAGCAGCCAAGCTCCGTCGGCCGCTAGCAATCAGCCCCAGCATTTT.

The chain has TRBV6-5 and TRBJ1-2, with 9 positions matching TRBD1. Germline CDR1 MNHEY, CDR2 SVGAGI. The CDR3 loop spans 14 amino acids. J lost 7 bases, V lost 5 bases, and 8 bases had no gene match. In DNA, the CDR3 is TGTGCCAGCAGTCCAGGGGACAGGGACGGTGGCTACACCTTC. The encoded protein is CASSPGDRDGGYTF.

This clone was seen a handful of times. V gene TRBV2 combines with J gene TRBJ1-1, with D maybe TRBD1 (6 bases). CDR3 length: 14 residues. Germline CDR1 and CDR2: SNHLY and FYNNEI. V was clipped by 9 bases and J by 5 bases, with 19 bases between them. Here the CDR3 DNA reads TGTGCCAGAAAGGGAAGGGGGTGGGGAACTGAAGCTTTCTTT. This encodes CARKGRGWGTEAFF. The full variable domain, its missing parts supplied by reference TRBV2 and TRBJ1-1, is EPEVTQTPSHQVTQMGQEVILRCVPISNHLYFYWYRQILGQKVEFLVSFYNNEISEKSEIFDDQFSVERPDGSNFTLKIRSTKLEDSAMYFCARKGRGWGTEAFFGQGTRLTVV.

The chain couples TRBV18 to TRBJ2-1, with 11 bases aligning to TRBD1. CDR1 and CDR2 from the germline V gene are KGHSH and LQKENI. The CDR3 covers 18 residues. The ends lost 1 base at V and 6 bases at J; junction bases unmatched: 11. This CDR3 is CASSPRGQGVPPRNEQFF. In DNA, the CDR3 is TGTGCCAGCTCACCACGGGGACAGGGGGTCCCCCCTCGCAATGAGCAGTTCTTC.

The genes are TRBV27 and TRBJ2-1; 7 bases fit TRBD1. J gave up 15 bases and V 2 bases, and 7 bases lay outside the gene matches. The germline CDR1 and CDR2 sequences are MNHEY and SMNVEV (reference sequence). CDR3 length: 12 residues. The CDR3 protein is CASSLNTGARFF. The DNA of the CDR3 is TGTGCCAGCAGTTTAAATACAGGGGCGCGGTTCTTC.

V and J are TRBV19 and TRBJ2-5; 7 nucleotides align to TRBD2. This CDR3 contains 19 residues. CDR1 LNHDA and CDR2 SQIVND come from the germline V gene (reference sequence). V shed 7 bases, J shed 0 bases, and the junction held 20 bases outside the gene matches. This CDR3 reads CASKANNPWEGRYQETQYF. The CDR3 DNA is TGTGCCAGTAAGGCGAATAACCCCTGGGAGGGCCGTTACCAAGAGACCCAGTACTTC.

This clone was recorded only once. The gene calls are TRBV2 and TRBJ2-7; tentative D call: TRBD1 (5 bases). The ends were cut back, 5 bases at V and 6 bases at J, with 14 bases in the middle. The V gene's germline CDR1 is SNHLY and CDR2 FYNNEI. The CDR3 is 13 amino acids. CDR3 amino acids: CASSWQGDPEQYF. For the CDR3, the DNA is TGTGCCAGCAGTTGGCAGGGTGATCCCGAGCAGTACTTC.

The rearrangement links TRBV27 to TRBJ2-7, with a tentative D call TRBD2 (5 bases). This CDR3 contains 15 residues. Deletions cut 2 bases from V and 3 bases from J, with 14 bases between. Germline CDR1 and CDR2: MNHEY and SMNVEV (reference sequence). The CDR3 DNA reads as TGTGCCAGCAGTTTAACCCCCCTAACTAGCTACGAGCAGTACTTC. Its protein is CASSLTPLTSYEQYF.

This clone appeared once. The rearrangement links TRBV29-1 to TRBJ1-2; 10 bases map to TRBD1. Germline values: CDR1 SQVTM, CDR2 ANQGSEA. V lost 7 bases to trimming and J lost 4 bases; unmatched junction nucleotides: 6. The length of the CDR3 is 13 residues. CDR3 DNA sequence: TGCAGCGCCGAACGGGACAGGGGCTATGGCTACACCTTC. It specifies CSAERDRGYGYTF.

This chain joins TRBV28 and TRBJ1-4; D may be TRBD1 (5 bases). The CDR3 consists of 12 residues. V was clipped by 5 bases and J by 8 bases, with 9 bases between them. Germline V gene data show CDR1 as MDHEN and CDR2 as SYDVKM. CDR3: CASSLYREKLFF. The CDR3 DNA reads TGTGCCAGCAGTCTCTACAGGGAAAAACTGTTTTTT. Based on the CDR3 plus reference TRBV28 and TRBJ1-4, the full variable domain is DVKVTQSSRYLVKRTGEKVFLECVQDMDHENMFWYRQDPGLGLRLIYFSYDVKMKEKGDIPEGYSVSREKKERFSLILESASTNQTSMYLCASSLYREKLFFGSGTQLSVL.

The chain combines TRBV30 with TRBJ2-7; 10 bases map to TRBD1. The CDR3 sequence is 15 residues long. Germline loops: CDR1 GTSNPN, CDR2 SVGIG (reference sequence). Trimming cost V 2 bases and J 6 bases; bases outside gene matches: 10. The CDR3 DNA follows: TGTGCCTGGAGTCATTACGTTGGACAGGGGGGCGAGCAGTACTTC. As protein: CAWSHYVGQGGEQYF.

The rearrangement joins TRBV7-3 to TRBJ1-2; D ambiguous. The CDR3 sequence is 16 residues long. With 3 bases removed from V and 4 bases from J, the gap between germline ends came to 18 bases. Germline V gives CDR1 SGHTA, CDR2 FQGTGA. The DNA of the CDR3 is TGTGCCAGCAGCTTTAAATGGGGTTACCGAGCCTATGGCTACACCTTC. Protein: CASSFKWGYRAYGYTF.

The rearrangement joins TRBV18 to TRBJ2-7; the D is unclear. The V gene lost 1 base and the J gene lost 5 bases, with 9 bases spanning the gap. The CDR3 has 13 residues. Per the germline V gene, CDR1 is KGHSH and CDR2 is LQKENI. CDR3 in amino acids: CASSPQGFHEQYF. CDR3 sequence (DNA): TGTGCCAGCTCACCACAGGGATTCCACGAGCAGTACTTC.

The chain combines TRBV2 with TRBJ1-4; no clear D gene. This CDR3 region has 15 residues. Germline loops: CDR1 SNHLY, CDR2 FYNNEI. The V gene lost 11 bases and the J gene lost 2 bases, with 18 bases spanning the gap. The CDR3 nucleotides are TGTGCCCGCCGTCCCAGACGCTCCACTAATGAAAAACTGTTTTTT. This gives the protein CARRPRRSTNEKLFF.

CDR3 coding DNA: TGTGCCAGCTCACCACGGACTAGCGGGAAAAACATTCAGTACTTC. Residues: CASSPRTSGKNIQYF. The V and J genes are TRBV18 and TRBJ2-4; TRBD2 agrees at 11 bases. Germline CDR1 is KGHSH and CDR2 is LQKENI. This CDR3 contains 15 residues. V shed 1 base, J shed 4 bases, and the junction held 0 bases outside the gene matches.

The V and J genes are TRBV2 and TRBJ2-7; TRBD1 aligns across 8 bases. Losses at the gene ends were 11 bases for V and 3 bases for J; bases not matched to a gene: 12. Germline V gene lookup returns CDR1 SNHLY and CDR2 FYNNEI. CDR3 size: 14 residues. The CDR3 loop reads CAGDRGEGDYEQYF. The CDR3 DNA reads as TGTGCCGGAGACAGGGGAGAGGGGGACTACGAGCAGTACTTC.

The chain uses TRBV6-6 and TRBJ2-7, with 8 nucleotides matching TRBD1. Trimming cost V 0 bases and J 2 bases; bases outside gene matches: 3. CDR3 length equals 15 residues. The germline gives CDR1 MNHNY, CDR2 SVGAGI (reference sequence). The CDR3 bases are TGTGCCAGCAGTTACTCTCGACAGGGGACCTACGAGCAGTACTTC. This gives the protein CASSYSRQGTYEQYF.

The CDR3 DNA sequence: TGTGGGGGGGGAGGGAACTCTGGGGCCAACGTCCTGACTTTC. Encoded protein: CGGGGNSGANVLTF. The chain recombines TRBV19 with TRBJ2-6; 7 nucleotides match TRBD2. This CDR3 comprises 14 residues. The germline gives CDR1 LNHDA, CDR2 SQIVND (reference sequence).